The entry below gives a single T cell receptor (beta chain) sequence along with its context. This clone's antigen is unknown. Per-nucleotide qualities are absent, and no much larger clonotype sits a single base away. Per the germline V gene, SGHTA is the CDR1 and FQGTGA is the CDR2. The CDR3 starts with the cysteine, ends with the phenylalanine, and has 15 residues. The read is trimmed to its CDR3 DNA, 45 bases read in frame from base 1. V lost 2 bases and J lost 4 bases; the stretch between them is 15 bases long. Data came from an Illumina HiSeq 2500. Quantitative 5'-RACE with molecular barcodes was the method used to prepare the TCR beta libraries. Per the original workflow: A new computational method, built on a probabilistic model of VDJ rearrangement, was used to identify disease-linked TCR variants. TCRdb reprocessed the public reads (quality trimming at Q25 with fastp, clone calling with MiXCR) and kept in-frame beta chains. Rows merge per CDR3 protein into single entries with the most common DNA and genes. The V and J calls follow TCRdb's processing rather than the paper's. Here the sample has 200,000 to 250,000 distinct CDR3 sequences; approximately 16% occur a single time. The ten largest clones represent more than 40% of the sample.

The data derive from a study of CD8 T cells in ankylosing spondylitis (dated by TCRdb to about 2017). With regard to the full study: To find TCR variants linked to disease, the study profiled T cell receptor beta repertoires in ankylosing spondylitis patients and healthy donors. The full study cohort was made up of 25 ankylosing spondylitis patients and 108 healthy donors. Samples of peripheral blood were taken, and for ankylosing spondylitis patients, synovial fluid was collected as well. What the study reported, not specific to this receptor: Some of the motif variants had been reported before in the synovial fluid and blood of reactive arthritis patients, a finding that suggests common disease-initiation mechanisms. A TCR beta motif of eight highly homologous amino acid variants appeared characteristic of blood from ankylosing spondylitis patients. In peripheral blood, the disease-linked clones were found at relatively low frequencies and had a CD8+ phenotype. According to the report, matched synovial fluid samples from ankylosing spondylitis patients were significantly enriched for the disease-linked clones.

Here the chain combines TRBV7-3 and TRBJ2-7; a tentative D match to TRBD2 spans 7 bases. Sequencing was done on a sample of blood, either unsorted or a sorted T cell fraction (not recorded which). This receptor was taken from a male donor with ankylosing spondylitis. The CDR3 region has the sequence CASSLYEGEGYEQYF. The DNA reads as follows: TGTGCCAGCAGCTTATACGAGGGGGAGGGTTACGAGCAGTACTTC.